This T cell receptor (beta chain) was profiled in a study of cytomegalovirus exposure and HLA in healthy donors (dated by TCRdb to about 2017). Some background on the complete study: According to an earlier analysis of a few hundred of the donors, 150 million to 200 million T cells yielded 95 million to 140 million unique TCR beta sequences and approximately 300 Gb of sequence data. A later genetic analysis used genome-wide SNP genotypes for about 60% of the roughly 700 donors, treating that subset as a discovery cohort. Donor age, sex, ethnicity and CMV serostatus were compiled together with the repertoire data. Rather than using new phenotypic data, the later analysis identified candidate immune exposures from TCR beta sequences and from how often those sequences occurred across donors. Of the approximately 400 genotyped donors, 81% fell in the genetic ancestry cluster associated with self-reported Caucasian donors. Roughly 300 gigabases of sequencing data and tens of millions of unique TCR sequences were included in an early release covering under 650 HLA-typed donors. The number of typed donors differed by locus: about 620-640 for A, B, C, DRB1 and DQB1; 500 to 550 for DQA1; some 590 for DPA1; and some 450 for DPB1. In a later analysis, previously published TCR beta repertoires from 666 donors were re-analyzed and high-resolution HLA genotyping was added so that TCR occurrence patterns could be studied. Every discovery cohort repertoire had been produced on one sequencing platform. Both class I and class II loci were covered by HLA typing, at four-digit resolution. Because of strong linkage in the cohort, a handful of DR-DQ haplotypes were treated as single units for association and clustering. Among a few hundred genotyped donors of the cohort, an average of approximately 230,000 unique TCR beta nucleotide sequences were sequenced per donor, roughly a sixth of them non-productive. The study profiled the T cell repertoires of hundreds of subjects by immunosequencing and related them to cytomegalovirus serostatus. An earlier analysis of 500 to 750 of the donors applied high-throughput TCR beta sequencing to assess whether each TCR beta V gene segment acted as functional or pseudogenic. To predict cytomegalovirus infection status, the study combined high-throughput TCR immunosequencing, statistical association of individual TCRs with disease status, and machine learning. Along with the approximately 700-subject first cohort, a separate validation cohort of over a hundred different subjects was used. The study aimed to test whether cataloging public T cell receptors could reveal signatures of past pathogen exposure. The paper's findings and limits, for the study overall: Linkage disequilibrium might explain the correlated functional status among segregating V segments, but an unknown experimental factor could not be excluded. Broadly in line with IMGT annotations, most TCR beta V segments showed up in productive rearrangements about 90% or about 30% of the time in an earlier analysis of a few hundred of the donors. According to a later genetic analysis, donors in an Asian-associated ancestry cluster had fewer N-insertions in productive TCRs than the approximately 690-donor mean. Because HLA typing was unavailable for some donors at each locus, only the typed subset was used in association tests. The sequencing pipeline was judged likely to have produced a cluster of highly shared sequence variants as a technical artifact. Sequencing depth was assumed to be roughly uniform across donors in the presence/absence analyses, though that assumption may not hold. In a later analysis, 16,951 TCR beta sequences were associated with specific HLA alleles at a false discovery rate of 0.05. When HLA alleles, especially DR and DQ, strongly co-occurred, attributing TCR associations to individual alleles was difficult. According to a later analysis, parvovirus B19, influenza, CMV and Epstein-Barr virus appeared linked to several top co-occurrence clusters. According to a later analysis, most CMV-associated TCR beta chains appeared to be HLA-restricted, and the HLA associations seemed to be driven largely by CMV exposure. A later analysis found that TCR association rates varied across HLA loci, with DRB1 alleles showing the most associated TCRs and HLA-C alleles the fewest. The cohort was sequenced for TCR beta chains only, and without alpha or paired-chain data the features that could be detected were limited. A further reported finding was that TCR beta sequences accurately predicted the HLA-A and HLA-B alleles for most subjects in the first cohort. In a later analysis, HLA-associated TCR beta chains were found to be more clonally expanded and to have lower generation probabilities than equally common non-associated chains. In a later genetic analysis, a missense DCLRE1C variant was associated with V-gene and J-gene trimming of TCR beta chains, and the association was replicated in an independent cohort. For the cohort, immune exposure information was limited to CMV serostatus. Some IMGT-functional V segments, including TRBV6-2 and TRBV6-3, could not be told apart with the 87-base-pair reads, so those segments were excluded. Across donors, most TCR sequences were observed very rarely, whereas some public TCRs were present in many individuals. A few of the identified cytomegalovirus-associated TCR beta chains were confirmed in vitro to be specific for cytomegalovirus antigens. The authors suggested that the approach could potentially be generalized to other disease states and immunological phenotypes. The study listed 150 to 200 TCR beta chains as associated with cytomegalovirus. The classifier was reported to diagnose cytomegalovirus status with high specificity and sensitivity in both the original and validation cohorts. The earlier analysis of 587 of the donors excluded about 16 rarely observed V segments, including chromosome 9 orphons, because counts were too low.

The library was made by the immunoSEQ multiplex PCR assay. A mixture of 60 forward primers for TCR Vbeta segments and 13 reverse primers for TCR Jbeta segments was used in the multiplex PCR. Amplification of the CDR3 region of rearranged TCR beta genes was performed with a multiplex PCR assay on genomic DNA. The amplified TCR beta libraries were sequenced on the Illumina HiSeq System as 87-base-pair reads. The published analysis was carried out like this. Across the 500 to 850 repertoires, a later analysis counted 80 million or so unique TCR beta chains, around 10 million of which were shared by at least two donors. Raw reads were error-corrected and collapsed into unique sequences with a nearest-neighbor algorithm that merged closely related sequences to remove PCR and sequencing errors. To assign V, D and J gene segments, CDR3 sequences were aligned to IMGT reference sequences. For a sequence to be retained, a match of at least six nucleotides to both a V gene segment and a J gene segment was required. Rearrangements were called productive when the CDR3 lacked stop codons and stayed in frame with V and J; all others were non-productive. Following IMGT convention, CDR3 was defined as the stretch from the second conserved V-encoded cysteine to the conserved J-encoded phenylalanine. Sequences without an unambiguous match to a single V gene segment were excluded from the earlier analysis of 450 to 650 of the donors. In an earlier analysis of several hundred of the donors, a V segment was called functional when productive rearrangements were above 56.7%, and segregating when the standard deviation between donors exceeded 5%. A statistical classification framework was built to diagnose cytomegalovirus status from the catalog of TCR beta chain sequences. V and J gene assignment, in a later analysis, came from comparing TCR nucleotide sequences with IMGT/GENE-DB human TR gene sequences. The TCRdist pipeline was used in a later analysis to assign CDR3 sequences and most-parsimonious VDJ recombination scenarios. In a later analysis, each TCR beta chain was defined by its CDR3 amino acid sequence together with its V-gene family, and reads without a unique V-gene family were excluded. To address suspected cross-contamination and a sequencing artifact, a later analysis removed under 600 highly shared, low-generation-probability nucleotide sequences. In a later analysis, a clonal expansion index was calculated for each public chain from normalized within-repertoire ranks of inferred template counts. Generation probabilities in a later analysis came from a VDJ recombination model fitted to out-of-frame rearrangements, and those results were checked against IGoR. A later analysis scored TCR-TCR, TCR-HLA and TCR-CMV co-occurrence with hypergeometric tests, applying a repertoire-size bias correction to TCR pairs. A later analysis estimated false discovery rates by permuting HLA or CMV assignments 20 times. In a later analysis, co-occurring TCRs were grouped using DBSCAN, and TCRdist sequence similarity was added for clustering within HLA-allele-positive subsets. For co-occurrence clustering, repertoires with fewer than 30,000 or more than 120,000 public chains were excluded, along with five repertoires with anomalous nucleotide sharing. Held by TCRdb, this immuneACCESS table contains in-frame sequences only and omits some clones. Under half of the omission traces to an unresolved V gene where checked; the cause of the rest is unknown. Clone size and V and J calls were adopted from that table, with D and trimming inferred from the DNA. In all, the sample holds fewer than 250,000 clones, and more than 75% of those were seen once. Nearly 6% of the sample lies in the top ten.

The cohort was made up of approximately 670 healthy bone marrow donors. All cohort members were sampled while nominally healthy, although unrecorded immune exposures were likely present. The donor was CMV seropositive and was included in the group of some 290 seropositive cohort members. A peripheral blood sample was provided by each donor, and peripheral blood mononuclear cells were used for TCR beta sequencing. The Qiagen DNeasy Blood Extraction Kit was used to extract genomic DNA from the blood cell samples. A remark on this clone: No cognate antigen has been identified for it. Base qualities are not recorded, but no much larger clone differs from it by a single base.

For CDR1 and CDR2, the germline V gene lists SGDLS and YYNGEE. Including the terminal cysteine and phenylalanine, the CDR3 comprises 17 residues. CDR3 DNA only is kept here, 51 bases in frame from base 1. V trim: 3 bases; J trim: 5 bases; unmatched bases: 11. The sequence was obtained from a man aged 35-49 years in good health and CMV-seropositive. The chain joins TRBV9 to TRBJ2-3, and 11 junction bases match TRBD2. Sequenced input: PBMCs. The sequenced DNA: TGTGCCAGCAGCGGAATTTTAGCGGGAGGGCCTGGAGATACGCAGTATTTT. It specifies CASSGILAGGPGDTQYF.